The 28 T cell receptor beta chains below come from one sample, sequenced in a study of blood T cells in healthy people across ages. The authors ran a second PCR of roughly 6 to 12 cycles using a sample-barcoded 5' primer and a J-beta primer mix. TCRdb re-called the 5' RACE reads through MiXCR, storing one row per CDR3 protein. The data show some 710,000 distinct CDR3 sequences, around a fifth seen once. Sequencing was performed on blood. These receptors originate from an older man in good health.

This clonotype was observed a few times. V is TRBV20-1 and J is TRBJ2-1; no definite D call. The DNA end is more similar to TRBJ2-7, so the J call may be wrong. The CDR3 contains 12 residues. The germline gives CDR1 DFQATT, CDR2 SNEGSKA (reference sequence). For the CDR3, the DNA is TGCAGTGCTAGAGCTACCTGGGGCGAGCAGTACTTC. Residues: CSARATWGEQYF.

This clonotype has just a few counts. V gene TRBV20-1 combines with J gene TRBJ1-5; 7 positions agree with TRBD1. The CDR3 spans 15 residues. The germline gives CDR1 DFQATT, CDR2 SNEGSKA (reference sequence). The trim removed 6 bases at V and 6 bases at J, leaving 14 bases unmatched. The CDR3 sequence is CSAKRPGGILQPQHF. In DNA, the CDR3 is TGCAGTGCCAAAAGACCAGGGGGAATTCTTCAGCCCCAGCATTTT.

This clonotype was counted a few times. The CDR3 region is CASKNTLGNQPQHF. The CDR3, as DNA: TGTGCCAGTAAGAACACCCTAGGCAATCAGCCCCAGCATTTT. The chain carries TRBV19 and TRBJ1-5; no reliable D call. CDR1 is LNHDA and CDR2 is SQIVND in the germline V gene (reference sequence). CDR3 length: 14 amino acids. V was shortened by 7 bases and J by 2 bases, with 12 bases between the two germline ends. Full variable domain (rest looked up from reference TRBV19 and TRBJ1-5): DGGITQSPKYLFRKEGQNVTLSCEQNLNHDAMYWYRQDPGQGLRLIYYSQIVNDFQKGDIAEGYSVSREKKESFPLTVTSAQKNPTAFYLCASKNTLGNQPQHFGDGTRLSIL.

The gene calls are TRBV20-1 and TRBJ2-3; 8 bases are shared with TRBD2. The CDR3 is 15 residues long. The V segment lost 6 bases and the J segment 2 bases; nucleotides outside the gene matches: 10. CDR1 is DFQATT and CDR2 is SNEGSKA in the germline V gene (reference sequence). The DNA of the CDR3 is TGCAGTGCGGAACGTGGACTAGCCAACACAGATACGCAGTATTTT. Translated: CSAERGLANTDTQYF.

J is TRBJ1-2 and V is TRBV7-9, with 8 bases fitting TRBD1. The CDR3 sequence is 14 residues long. Germline V gene sequence: CDR1 SEHNR, CDR2 FQNEAQ (reference sequence). With 0 bases clipped from V and 6 bases from J, the junction kept 3 bases outside the gene matches. The CDR3 DNA follows: TGTGCCAGCAGCTTAGCGGACAGGGAAAATGGCTACACCTTC. This sequence encodes CASSLADRENGYTF.

This clonotype was counted at least ten times. This chain connects TRBV4-3 to TRBJ2-3, with 11 bases aligning to TRBD2. From germline, CDR1 is LGHNA and CDR2 YSLEER. The CDR3 has 15 residues. Losses at the gene ends were 4 bases for V and 4 bases for J; bases not matched to a gene: 4. CDR3 amino acids: CASSLLLAGADTQYF. In nucleotides, the CDR3 is TGCGCCAGCAGCCTATTACTAGCGGGAGCAGATACGCAGTATTTT.

This chain uses TRBV9 with TRBJ1-3; 9 bases are a match to TRBD1. Trimming cost V 4 bases and J 0 bases; bases outside gene matches: 5. In germline, CDR1 is SGDLS, CDR2 YYNGEE. CDR3 length: 16 residues. CDR3 amino acids: CASSTRDRDSGNTIYF. The CDR3 DNA follows: TGTGCCAGCAGCACGAGGGACAGGGACTCTGGAAACACCATATATTTT.

A note on this clonotype: One base away lies a much larger clone, so this may be a sequencing read error. The chain links TRBV12-3 or TRBV12-4 to TRBJ1-2; perhaps TRBD1 as D (5 bases). The CDR3 totals 15 residues. The CDR3 DNA sequence: TGTGCCAGCAGCCTGGGACGGATAGCTAACTATGGCTACCCCTTC. It specifies CASSLGRIANYGYPF.

A single count supports this clonotype. This chain uses TRBV21-1 with TRBJ2-1; the table's D gene call, TRBD1, was not cross checked with the DNA. TRBV21-1 counts as a pseudogene. The CDR3 is made up of 13 amino acids. This CDR3 is CASSKAGGNEQFF. The CDR3 DNA reads as TGTGCCAGCAGCAAAGCGGGGGGCAATGAGCAGTTCTTC.

The rearrangement joins TRBV4-3 to TRBJ2-7; 8 bases match TRBD2. The V gene end was trimmed by 0 bases and the J gene end by 0 bases; junction bases not matched to a gene: 4. Looked up from germline, CDR1 is LGHNA and CDR2 is YSLEER. CDR3 length: 16 residues. CDR3 residues: CASSQDGAGASYEQYV. Here the CDR3 DNA reads TGCGCCAGCAGCCAAGATGGAGCGGGAGCCTCCTACGAGCAGTACGTC.

The chain is built from TRBV12-3 or TRBV12-4 and TRBJ2-2; 11 bases match TRBD1. CDR3 size: 15 residues. V lost 8 bases to trimming and J lost 5 bases; unmatched junction nucleotides: 7. The DNA of the CDR3 is TGTGCCAGCGGACAGGGGGCGCTTAGAACCGGGGAGCTGTTTTTT. This sequence encodes CASGQGALRTGELFF.

This clonotype was counted only a few times. The chain recombines TRBV10-3 with TRBJ2-7; tentatively, D is TRBD1 or TRBD2 (5 bases each). CDR3 length: 12 residues. V shed 8 bases and J shed 6 bases, with 14 bases lying between them. The germline V gene encodes CDR1 ENHRY and CDR2 SYGVKD. The CDR3 here is CAIQVEGREQYF. CDR3 DNA: TGTGCCATCCAGGTCGAGGGACGCGAGCAGTACTTC.

This clonotype was counted between two and nine times. The gene calls are TRBV11-2 and TRBJ1-5; 9 bases map to TRBD1. Per germline, CDR1 SGHAT and CDR2 FQNNGV. With V trimmed by 4 bases and J by 7 bases, 11 bases remained unmatched. The CDR3 is made up of 16 amino acids. The CDR3: CASSSVQGARGQPQHF. The CDR3 DNA reads TGTGCCAGCAGCTCAGTACAGGGGGCGCGGGGACAGCCCCAGCATTTT.

V is TRBV7-9 and J is TRBJ1-2, with 7 bases aligning to TRBD1. The CDR3 is made up of 14 amino acids. Germline assignment: CDR1 SEHNR and CDR2 FQNEAQ (reference sequence). V trimming: 1 base; J trimming: 7 bases; junction bases outside the gene matches: 6. CDR3 sequence: CASSLGLTGFGYTF. CDR3 in DNA: TGTGCCAGCAGCTTAGGACTGACAGGGTTTGGCTACACCTTC.

This clonotype was counted many times. The chain links TRBV12-3 or TRBV12-4 to TRBJ1-6; no clear D gene. The V gene lost 6 bases and the J gene lost 7 bases, with 16 bases spanning the gap. CDR3 size: 15 residues. In DNA form, the CDR3 reads TGTGCCAGCAGCCCTGTTCGACGGTCAAATTCACCCCTCCACTTT. This sequence encodes CASSPVRRSNSPLHF.

The J gene is TRBJ2-5, the V gene TRBV7-2; D remains unclear. V was shortened by 10 bases and J by 5 bases, with 23 bases between the two germline ends. Germline CDR1 reads SGHTA; CDR2 reads FQGNSA. This CDR3 region has 15 residues. The CDR3 bases are TGTGCCATCTCAGCTTCCAAGGCCAGTTCGGAGACCCAGTACTTC. Translation gives CAISASKASSETQYF.

This clonotype was observed a few times. The chain is built from TRBV20-1 and TRBJ1-5, with unresolved D. This CDR3 has 14 residues. Germline V gives CDR1 DFQATT, CDR2 SNEGSKA (reference sequence). Trimming took off 0 bases at V and 3 bases at J, with 9 bases between the two ends. The CDR3 here is CSARDKEFNQPQHF. CDR3 DNA sequence: TGCAGTGCTAGAGACAAGGAGTTCAATCAGCCCCAGCATTTT.

This clonotype has just a few counts. The chain combines TRBV19 with TRBJ1-2; 8 bases map to TRBD1. Germline trimming cut 6 bases from V and 5 bases from J; bases unmatched to any gene: 17. The CDR3 length is 17 residues. The germline CDR1 and CDR2 sequences are LNHDA and SQIVND (reference sequence). The CDR3 protein is CASRKQGVKATNYGYTF. The DNA of the CDR3 is TGTGCCAGTAGAAAACAGGGGGTGAAGGCCACCAATTATGGCTACACCTTC.

The CDR3 DNA reads TGTGCCAGCAGCTTAGCCGGGACAGCATTAGGAAACACTGAAGCTTTCTTT. It translates to CASSLAGTALGNTEAFF. This chain links TRBV7-9 with TRBJ1-1, with 7 nucleotides matching TRBD1. V lost 0 bases to trimming and J lost 2 bases; unmatched junction nucleotides: 9. Germline values: CDR1 SEHNR, CDR2 FQNEAQ (reference sequence). CDR3 size: 17 residues.

This clonotype has more than one count but fewer than ten. The chain couples TRBV25-1 to TRBJ2-3; maybe TRBD2 (5 bases). Trimming removed 4 bases at V and 4 bases at J, with 15 bases between. Germline values: CDR1 MGHDK, CDR2 SYGVNS. This CDR3 region has 15 residues. The CDR3 loop is CASSAMRVGSDTQYF. For the CDR3, the DNA is TGTGCCAGCAGTGCTATGAGGGTGGGATCAGATACGCAGTATTTT.

A few counts support this clonotype. This rearrangement joins TRBV20-1 to TRBJ1-2; D is unresolved. Per germline, CDR1 DFQATT and CDR2 SNEGSKA (reference sequence). The V gene lost 6 bases and the J gene lost 4 bases, with 9 bases spanning the gap. The CDR3 is 11 residues long. CDR3 sequence reads: CSASRFYGYTF. CDR3 DNA: TGCAGTGCCTCGCGGTTCTATGGCTACACCTTC.

This clonotype was recorded a few times. The chain carries TRBV7-2 and TRBJ1-2; TRBD1 agrees at 7 bases. In germline, CDR1 is SGHTA, CDR2 FQGNSA. This CDR3 is 14 amino acids long. Unmatched junction bases numbered 7, after V lost 5 bases and J lost 4 bases. CDR3 bases: TGTGCCAGCAGCGCCGGACAGGTCACCTATGGCTACACCTTC. It codes for CASSAGQVTYGYTF.

The chain joins TRBV20-1 to TRBJ2-4; D is ambiguous. CDR1 and CDR2 (germline): DFQATT, SNEGSKA (reference sequence). Between the trimmed V and J ends, which lost 6 bases and 1 base, there was a span of 13 bases. The CDR3 length is 14 residues. The CDR3 spells CSARTFGAKNIQYF. In nucleotides, the CDR3 is TGCAGTGCCCGGACCTTTGGGGCCAAAAACATTCAGTACTTC.

The chain combines TRBV12-3 or TRBV12-4 with TRBJ1-5; 10 bases align to TRBD1. V lost 5 bases and J lost 6; bases outside the gene matches: 4. The CDR3 length is 14 residues. The CDR3 nucleotides read TGTGCCAGCAGTCCGGGACAGGGGTTTCAGCCCCAGCATTTT. Protein product: CASSPGQGFQPQHF.

The chain combines TRBV5-1 with TRBJ1-1; TRBD1 is a possible D gene (5 bases). The germline CDR1 and CDR2 sequences are SGHRS and YFSETQ. The germline V and J ends were trimmed by 0 bases and 5 bases, with 14 bases remaining between them. The CDR3 loop spans 15 amino acids. The CDR3 protein is CASSLGGSVHTEAFF. The CDR3 DNA follows: TGCGCCAGCAGCTTGGGGGGCTCGGTTCATACTGAAGCTTTCTTT.

The V call is TRBV29-1, the J call TRBJ2-5; 7 bases map to TRBD1. The J call may not be correct, given that the DNA end is closer to TRBJ2-7. The germline CDR1 and CDR2 sequences are SQVTM and ANQGSEA. This CDR3 comprises 13 residues. CDR3 protein: CSVAPTTGSEQYV. The CDR3 nucleotides are TGCAGCGTGGCCCCAACGACAGGGTCCGAGCAGTACGTC.

The V call is TRBV5-5, the J call TRBJ2-7; TRBD1 agrees at 9 bases. The CDR3 has 14 amino acids. After removal of 5 bases from V and 3 bases from J, the junction contained 6 bases not matched to a gene. Germline V gene sequence: CDR1 SGHKS, CDR2 YYEKEE (reference sequence). CDR3 coding DNA: TGTGCCAGCAGAACGGGACAGGGCTACTACGAGCAGTACTTC. It is translated as CASRTGQGYYEQYF.

The genes are TRBV2 and TRBJ2-3, with 10 bases identical to TRBD2. The CDR3 totals 17 residues. CDR1 and CDR2 from the germline V gene are SNHLY and FYNNEI. V shed 0 bases, J shed 4 bases, and the junction held 7 bases outside the gene matches. The CDR3 nucleotides read TGTGCCAGCAGTGAAGCGCTTTGGAGCGGGGGGGCAGATACGCAGTATTTT. Translating it yields CASSEALWSGGADTQYF. The full variable domain, with the rest looked up from reference TRBV2 and TRBJ2-3, is EPEVTQTPSHQVTQMGQEVILRCVPISNHLYFYWYRQILGQKVEFLVSFYNNEISEKSEIFDDQFSVERPDGSNFTLKIRSTKLEDSAMYFCASSEALWSGGADTQYFGPGTRLTVL.